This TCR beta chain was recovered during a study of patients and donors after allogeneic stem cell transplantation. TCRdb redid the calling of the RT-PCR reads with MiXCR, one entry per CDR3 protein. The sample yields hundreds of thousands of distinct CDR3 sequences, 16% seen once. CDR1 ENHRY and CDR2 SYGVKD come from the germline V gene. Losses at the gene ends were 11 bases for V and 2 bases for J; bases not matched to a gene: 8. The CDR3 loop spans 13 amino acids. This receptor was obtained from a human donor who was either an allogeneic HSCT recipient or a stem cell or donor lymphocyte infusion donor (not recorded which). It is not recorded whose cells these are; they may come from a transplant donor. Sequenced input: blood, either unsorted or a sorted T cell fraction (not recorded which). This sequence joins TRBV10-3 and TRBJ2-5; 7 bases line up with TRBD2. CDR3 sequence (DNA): TGTGCCTCAACCCCTAGCGGACAAGAGACCCAGTACTTC. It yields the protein CASTPSGQETQYF.